This entry concerns a single T cell receptor (beta chain). Clones were read by immunoSEQ multiplex PCR, and TCRdb kept only the in-frame ones, dropping some. The sample carries 160,000 or so clones, 92% recorded once. The CDR3 runs 13 residues. In germline, CDR1 is SGHRS, CDR2 YFSETQ. V shed 2 bases and J shed 6 bases, with 10 bases lying between them. This entry comes from a study of control samples from healthy donors and cancer patients. Sequencing was done on a sample of blood. V usage is TRBV5-1 and J usage is TRBJ2-3; tentative D call: TRBD1 (6 bases). This TCR was sampled from a woman aged 25-40 years in good health. As DNA, the CDR3 is TGCGCCAGCAGCTTTACAGGGAGCGATACGCAGTATTTT. Protein: CASSFTGSDTQYF.